This record covers a single TCR beta chain. One end of the junction fails to match germline, which may point to a read error. The PCR was carried out with 60 Vbeta primers and 13 Jbeta primers. Libraries were prepared by immunoSEQ multiplex PCR; TCRdb keeps only in-frame clonotypes and omits some of them. The repertoire holds approximately 93,000 clones, with approximately 60% as singletons. While unrecorded immune exposures were likely, the donors were nominally healthy when sampled. These data are taken from a study of cytomegalovirus exposure and HLA in healthy donors. Germline V gene sequence: CDR1 MNHNY, CDR2 SVGAGI (reference sequence). The CDR3 has 14 amino acids.

Material: PBMCs. J is TRBJ1-5 and V is TRBV6-6; D gene unclear. This receptor was identified in a boy younger than 18 in good health and CMV-seropositive. The CDR3 DNA reads TGTGCCAGCAGTTACAAGGCCGACAATCAGCCCCAGAATTTT. It specifies CASSYKADNQPQNF.